This is a list of T cell receptor beta chains from one sample in a study. TCRdb re-analysed the RT-PCR reads in MiXCR, keeping a single row per CDR3 protein. The table records more than 600,000 distinct CDR3 sequences, over 12% of them present only once. The specimen sequenced was memory CD4+ T cells from blood. The receptors were gathered from a female donor in good health, serving as a healthy control. Both conserved end residues are part of each CDR3. Fields, in order: D gene, CDR3 length, J gene, V gene, clone size, CDR3 protein, CDR3 DNA. A D gene is named only where the DNA matches it firmly. Clone size is given for some rows only: seen once, a few or many times, or a class if the clone is expanded.

D: -; length: 12; J: TRBJ2-1; V: TRBV7-9; size: -; CDR3: CASSLLASEQFF; DNA: TGTGCCAGCAGCTTGCTAGCATCGGAGCAGTTCTTC
D: TRBD2; length: 12; J: TRBJ2-5; V: TRBV30; size: -; CDR3: CAWTSGSETQYF; DNA: TGTGCCTGGACTAGCGGGAGCGAGACCCAGTACTTC
D: TRBD2; length: 15; J: TRBJ2-2; V: TRBV7-9; size: many; CDR3: CASSRAGDNTGELFF; DNA: TGTGCCAGCAGCCGAGCGGGAGATAACACCGGGGAGCTGTTTTTT
D: TRBD1; length: 15; J: TRBJ2-3; V: TRBV11-1; size: many; CDR3: CASSLRQGVTDTQYF; DNA: TGTGCCAGCAGCTTGCGACAGGGGGTAACAGATACGCAGTATTTT
D: -; length: 14; J: TRBJ1-5; V: TRBV6-1; size: few; CDR3: CASSEAGYRVIQHF; DNA: TGTGCCAGCAGTGAAGCAGGGTACAGAGTTATCCAGCATTTT
D: TRBD1; length: 16; J: TRBJ2-3; V: TRBV7-6; size: many; CDR3: CASSTTRGPSTDTQYF; DNA: TGTGCCAGCTCGACGACCAGGGGGCCAAGCACAGATACGCAGTATTTT
D: -; length: 16; J: TRBJ1-2; V: TRBV10-3; size: many; CDR3: CAISDRGRGANYGYTF; DNA: TGTGCCATCAGTGACCGGGGCAGGGGAGCTAACTATGGCTACACCTTC
D: -; length: 17; J: TRBJ1-1; V: TRBV4-2; size: few; CDR3: CASSQDPTATMNTEAFF; DNA: TGTGCCAGCAGCCAAGATCCCACAGCGACAATGAACACTGAAGCTTTCTTT
D: -; length: 13; J: TRBJ1-3; V: TRBV6-5; size: many; CDR3: CASSITGGNTIYF; DNA: TGTGCCAGCAGTATAACAGGGGGAAACACCATATATTTT
D: -; length: 13; J: TRBJ2-5; V: TRBV25-1; size: -; CDR3: CASSESGEETQYF; DNA: TGTGCCAGCAGTGAATCAGGGGAAGAGACCCAGTACTTC
D: -; length: 15; J: TRBJ1-3; V: TRBV19; size: few; CDR3: CASSMHRSSGNTIYF; DNA: TGTGCCAGTAGTATGCACCGATCCTCTGGAAACACCATATATTTT
D: -; length: 14; J: TRBJ2-2; V: TRBV30; size: -; CDR3: CAWKRGSNTGELFF; DNA: TGTGCCTGGAAAAGGGGCTCGAACACCGGGGAGCTGTTTTTT
D: TRBD1; length: 16; J: TRBJ2-3; V: TRBV7-6; size: -; CDR3: CASSLEQGLRTDTQYF; DNA: TGTGCCAGCAGCTTAGAACAGGGGTTACGTACAGATACGCAGTATTTT
D: -; length: 15; J: TRBJ1-2; V: TRBV28; size: -; CDR3: CASSPTHLGAHGYTF; DNA: TGTGCCAGCAGTCCCACCCATTTGGGGGCGCATGGCTACACCTTC
D: -; length: 15; J: TRBJ1-1; V: TRBV5-1; size: few; CDR3: CASRGRNFMNTEAFF; DNA: TGCGCCAGCAGGGGCCGGAACTTCATGAACACTGAAGCTTTCTTT
D: TRBD1; length: 18; J: TRBJ1-4; V: TRBV4-3; size: -; CDR3: CASSQAGTGDLTNEKLFF; DNA: TGCGCCAGCAGCCAGGCCGGGACAGGGGACCTAACTAATGAAAAACTGTTTTTT
D: TRBD2; length: 12; J: TRBJ2-1; V: TRBV20-1; size: many; CDR3: CSASRLAGSQFF; DNA: TGCAGTGCTAGTCGGCTAGCGGGCTCGCAGTTCTTC
D: -; length: 14; J: TRBJ1-1; V: TRBV5-1; size: -; CDR3: CASSPGPRDTEAFF; DNA: TGCGCCAGCAGCCCGGGACCTCGGGACACTGAAGCTTTCTTT
D: TRBD2; length: 16; J: TRBJ2-7; V: TRBV5-5; size: -; CDR3: CASSLLAGADTYEQYF; DNA: TGTGCCAGCAGCTTACTAGCGGGAGCCGATACCTACGAGCAGTACTTC
D: TRBD2; length: 17; J: TRBJ2-7; V: TRBV3-1; size: -; CDR3: CASSRPTAGLAGAEQYF; DNA: TGTGCCAGCAGCCGGCCCACCGCGGGACTAGCGGGAGCCGAGCAGTACTTC
D: -; length: 15; J: TRBJ1-1; V: TRBV9; size: few; CDR3: CASSASGRWSTEAFF; DNA: TGTGCCAGCAGCGCCTCAGGAAGGTGGAGCACTGAAGCTTTCTTT
D: -; length: 13; J: TRBJ2-1; V: TRBV7-3; size: many; CDR3: CASSLNSYNEQFF; DNA: TGTGCCAGCAGCTTAAACAGCTACAATGAGCAGTTCTTC
D: TRBD2; length: 14; J: TRBJ2-1; V: TRBV15; size: -; CDR3: CASRPGGSRFEQFF; DNA: TGTGCCTCACGACCTGGCGGGAGCAGGTTTGAGCAGTTCTTC
D: -; length: 17; J: TRBJ2-3; V: TRBV6-5; size: few; CDR3: CASRISQGEAYTDTQYF; DNA: TGTGCCAGCAGGATATCCCAGGGGGAGGCCTACACAGATACGCAGTATTTT
D: TRBD1; length: 14; J: TRBJ2-1; V: TRBV6-6; size: few; CDR3: CASSDRGSYNEQFF; DNA: TGTGCCAGCAGCGACAGGGGATCCTACAATGAGCAGTTCTTC
D: TRBD2; length: 13; J: TRBJ2-1; V: TRBV27; size: many; CDR3: CASSPPLAGGKFF; DNA: TGTGCCAGCAGTCCCCCCTTAGCGGGGGGGAAGTTCTTC
D: -; length: 13; J: TRBJ2-5; V: TRBV2; size: few; CDR3: CASSDNNIKTQYF; DNA: TGTGCCAGCAGCGACAATAACATAAAGACCCAGTACTTC
D: -; length: 16; J: TRBJ1-6; V: TRBV7-2; size: few; CDR3: CASSLEASSWGSPLHF; DNA: TGTGCCAGCAGCTTAGAGGCAAGTTCCTGGGGTTCACCCCTCCACTTT
D: -; length: 14; J: TRBJ1-5; V: TRBV12-3/TRBV12-4; size: few; CDR3: CASSFRDNREPQHF; DNA: TGTGCCAGCAGTTTCCGGGACAATCGGGAGCCCCAGCATTTT
D: TRBD1; length: 15; J: TRBJ2-1; V: TRBV5-4; size: -; CDR3: CASSRSGQGGNEQFF; DNA: TGTGCCAGCAGCCGATCGGGACAGGGTGGGAATGAGCAGTTCTTC
D: -; length: 17; J: TRBJ2-7; V: TRBV28; size: -; CDR3: CASSSRDSTWGGYEQYF; DNA: TGTGCCAGCAGCTCCCGGGACTCAACGTGGGGAGGTTACGAGCAGTACTTC
D: -; length: 14; J: TRBJ2-3; V: TRBV5-1; size: -; CDR3: CASSLALVTDTQYF; DNA: TGCGCCAGCAGCTTGGCCCTAGTTACAGATACGCAGTATTTT
D: -; length: 13; J: TRBJ1-1; V: TRBV5-1; size: -; CDR3: CASSLQQGTEAFF; DNA: TGCGCCAGCAGCTTGCAACAGGGTACTGAAGCTTTCTTT
D: -; length: 13; J: TRBJ1-1; V: TRBV7-2; size: -; CDR3: CASSVDLNTEAFF; DNA: TGTGCCAGCAGCGTAGATCTCAACACTGAAGCTTTCTTT
D: -; length: 14; J: TRBJ1-1; V: TRBV18; size: many; CDR3: CASSPGTPNTEAFF; DNA: TGCGCCAGCAGCCCCGGGACGCCAAACACTGAAGCTTTCTTT
D: -; length: 16; J: TRBJ2-5; V: TRBV6-5; size: -; CDR3: CASSYPRGPGKETQYF; DNA: TGTGCCAGCAGTTACCCTAGAGGGCCAGGGAAAGAGACCCAGTACTTC
D: TRBD2; length: 15; J: TRBJ2-2; V: TRBV9; size: -; CDR3: CASSVGLAHSGELFF; DNA: TGTGCCAGCAGCGTAGGACTAGCGCACTCCGGGGAGCTGTTTTTT
D: TRBD2; length: 12; J: TRBJ2-5; V: TRBV3-1; size: -; CDR3: CAVDGGSETQYF; DNA: TGTGCCGTCGACGGGGGGTCGGAGACCCAGTACTTC
D: -; length: 11; J: TRBJ1-3; V: TRBV6-1; size: -; CDR3: CASNTRNTIYF; DNA: TGTGCCAGCAACACAAGAAACACCATATATTTT
D: TRBD2; length: 15; J: TRBJ2-1; V: TRBV20-1; size: few; CDR3: CSARRGAGVGNEQFF; DNA: TGCAGTGCTAGACGAGGAGCGGGGGTAGGTAATGAGCAGTTCTTC
D: -; length: 12; J: TRBJ1-5; V: TRBV6-2/TRBV6-3; size: -; CDR3: CASKTGNQPQHF; DNA: TGTGCCAGCAAAACGGGCAATCAGCCCCAGCATTTT
D: -; length: 14; J: TRBJ1-1; V: TRBV3-1; size: -; CDR3: CASSQGEGAREAFF; DNA: TGTGCCAGCAGCCAAGGGGAAGGGGCACGTGAAGCTTTCTTT
D: TRBD1; length: 15; J: TRBJ2-5; V: TRBV27; size: many; CDR3: CASSLGAGGTGTQYF; DNA: TGTGCCAGCAGTTTAGGGGCAGGGGGTACTGGGACCCAGTACTTC
D: TRBD1; length: 18; J: TRBJ1-5; V: TRBV5-5; size: few; CDR3: CASSPTGTGGVSNQPQHF; DNA: TGTGCCAGCAGCCCCACCGGGACAGGGGGAGTAAGCAATCAGCCCCAGCATTTT
D: -; length: 14; J: TRBJ2-5; V: TRBV12-5; size: many; CDR3: CASAPSGGGQTQYF; DNA: TGTGCTAGTGCCCCTTCGGGGGGCGGGCAGACCCAGTACTTC
D: -; length: 15; J: TRBJ2-3; V: TRBV6-2/TRBV6-3; size: many; CDR3: CASRYGTQGTDTQYF; DNA: TGTGCCAGCAGATACGGGACTCAAGGCACAGATACGCAGTATTTT
D: -; length: 16; J: TRBJ2-5; V: TRBV7-2; size: -; CDR3: CASSLFSGQERETQYF; DNA: TGTGCCAGCAGCTTATTTTCAGGCCAAGAAAGAGAGACCCAGTACTTC
D: -; length: 13; J: TRBJ2-1; V: TRBV7-3; size: many; CDR3: CASSVTRNHEQFF; DNA: TGTGCCAGCAGCGTGACTAGGAATCATGAGCAGTTCTTC
D: TRBD1; length: 16; J: TRBJ2-6; V: TRBV18; size: few; CDR3: CASSNGQGAGANVLTF; DNA: TGTGCCAGCTCGAATGGACAGGGGGCTGGGGCCAACGTCCTGACTTTC
D: -; length: 14; J: TRBJ1-6; V: TRBV7-2; size: -; CDR3: CASSLRTNNSPLHF; DNA: TGTGCCAGCAGCTTAAGAACGAATAATTCACCCCTCCACTTT